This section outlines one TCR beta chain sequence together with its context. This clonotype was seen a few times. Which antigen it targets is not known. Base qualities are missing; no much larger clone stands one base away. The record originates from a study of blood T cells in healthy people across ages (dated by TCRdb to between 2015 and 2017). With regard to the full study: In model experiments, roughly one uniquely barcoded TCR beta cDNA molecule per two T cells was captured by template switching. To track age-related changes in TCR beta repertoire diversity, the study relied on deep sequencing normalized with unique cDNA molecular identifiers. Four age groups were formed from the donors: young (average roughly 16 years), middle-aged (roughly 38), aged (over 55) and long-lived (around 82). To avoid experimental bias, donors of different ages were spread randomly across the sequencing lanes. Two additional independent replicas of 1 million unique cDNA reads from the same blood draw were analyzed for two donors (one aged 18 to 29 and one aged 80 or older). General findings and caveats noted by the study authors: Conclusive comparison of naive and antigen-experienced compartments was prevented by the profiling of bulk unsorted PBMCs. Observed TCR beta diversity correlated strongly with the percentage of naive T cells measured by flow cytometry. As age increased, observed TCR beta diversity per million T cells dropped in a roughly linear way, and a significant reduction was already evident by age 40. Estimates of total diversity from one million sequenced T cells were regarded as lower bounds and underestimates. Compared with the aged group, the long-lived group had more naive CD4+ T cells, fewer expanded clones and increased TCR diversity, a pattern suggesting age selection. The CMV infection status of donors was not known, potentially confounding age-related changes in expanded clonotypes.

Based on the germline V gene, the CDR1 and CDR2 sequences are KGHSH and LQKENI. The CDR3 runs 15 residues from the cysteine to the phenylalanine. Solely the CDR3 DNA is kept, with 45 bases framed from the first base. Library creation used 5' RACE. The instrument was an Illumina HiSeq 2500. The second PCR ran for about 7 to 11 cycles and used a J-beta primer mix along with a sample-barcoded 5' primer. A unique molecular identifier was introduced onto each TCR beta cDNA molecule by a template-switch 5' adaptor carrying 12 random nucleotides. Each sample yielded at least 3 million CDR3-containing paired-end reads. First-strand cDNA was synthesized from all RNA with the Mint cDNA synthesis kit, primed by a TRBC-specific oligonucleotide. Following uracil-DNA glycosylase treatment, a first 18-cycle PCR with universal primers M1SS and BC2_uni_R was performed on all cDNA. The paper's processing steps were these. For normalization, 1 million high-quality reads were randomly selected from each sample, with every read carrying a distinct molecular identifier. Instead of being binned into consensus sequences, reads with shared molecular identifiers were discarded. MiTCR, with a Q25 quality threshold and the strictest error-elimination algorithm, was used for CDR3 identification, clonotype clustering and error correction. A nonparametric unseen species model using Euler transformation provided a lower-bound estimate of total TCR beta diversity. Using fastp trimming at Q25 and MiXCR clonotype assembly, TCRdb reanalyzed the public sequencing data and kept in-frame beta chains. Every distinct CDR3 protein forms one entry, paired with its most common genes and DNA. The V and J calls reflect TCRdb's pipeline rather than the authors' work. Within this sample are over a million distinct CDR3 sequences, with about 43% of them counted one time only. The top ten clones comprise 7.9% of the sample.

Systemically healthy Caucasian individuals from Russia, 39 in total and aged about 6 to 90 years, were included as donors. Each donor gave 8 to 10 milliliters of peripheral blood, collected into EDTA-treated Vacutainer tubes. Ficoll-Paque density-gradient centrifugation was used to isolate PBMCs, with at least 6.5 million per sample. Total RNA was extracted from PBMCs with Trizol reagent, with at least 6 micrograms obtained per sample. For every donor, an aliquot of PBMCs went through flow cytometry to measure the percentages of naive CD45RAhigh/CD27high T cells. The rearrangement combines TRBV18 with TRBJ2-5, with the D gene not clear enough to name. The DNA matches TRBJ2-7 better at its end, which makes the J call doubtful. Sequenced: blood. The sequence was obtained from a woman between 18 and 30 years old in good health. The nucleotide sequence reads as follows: TGTGCCAGCTCACCAACGCCGACCCCAAACGACGAGCAGTACTTC. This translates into CASSPTPTPNDEQYF.